The sample holds a few counts of the clone carrying this T cell receptor (beta chain). The antigen is unknown. This specimen comes from a study of blood T cells in healthy people across ages. PCR was performed a second time for roughly 7 to 11 cycles using a sample-barcoded 5' primer and a J-beta primer mix. Each CDR3 protein is one row after TCRdb ran MiXCR on the 5' RACE reads. The sample gives about 580,000 distinct CDR3 sequences, 45% to 55% of which show up once; 20% to 25% is in the top ten. Study results and limitations: From one million sequenced T cells, diversity estimates were lower bounds. Any conclusive comparison of naive versus antigen-experienced cells was prevented by using unsorted PBMCs.

Germline V gene sequence: CDR1 SQVTM, CDR2 ANQGSEA. V lost 8 bases and J lost 2, with 18 bases in between. The CDR3 spans 14 residues. Specimen: blood. This rearrangement joins TRBV29-1 to TRBJ1-1, with unresolved D. This TCR derives from a man aged 80 or over in good health. The CDR3 is CSIKTLLLNTEAFF. The CDR3 region has the DNA TGCAGCATTAAGACTCTCCTACTAAACACTGAAGCTTTCTTT.